This T cell receptor beta chain was sequenced in a study of blood T cell repertoires in COVID-19. Study information: COVID-19 samples, acute and convalescent, were from the United States, Italy and Spain.

V gave up 6 bases and J gave up 2 bases, with 10 bases separating them. Germline V gene lookup returns CDR1 MNHEY and CDR2 SVGAGI. The CDR3 runs to 13 residues. Authors' methods: Amplification from reference gene primers served as the basis for estimated nucleated cell counts. Repertoires were generated with immunoSEQ multiplex PCR, while TCRdb's copy carries only in-frame clones and drops some. D and trimming come from the DNA, and the V and J calls and clone size come from that table. Of 150,000 or so clones in the sample, around 80% are singletons; the top ten hold 7.2%. This TCR was recovered from a woman aged 45-59 years in a cohort sampled during active or convalescent COVID-19. Material for sequencing was peripheral blood. The V gene is TRBV6-5, the J gene TRBJ1-1; perhaps TRBD1 as D (6 bases). CDR3 amino acids: CASRPQGNTEAFF. The DNA of the CDR3 is TGTGCCAGCAGGCCACAGGGCAACACTGAAGCTTTCTTT.